The T cell receptor (beta chain) under discussion was sequenced for a study of blood T cell repertoires in COVID-19. TCRdb keeps only in-frame clones here, not all; method: immunoSEQ multiplex PCR. The sample has 150,000 to 160,000 clones, around 83% seen once. Only a few counts were recorded for this clone. The CDR3 extends over 17 amino acids. Germline CDR1 is SGHAT and CDR2 is FQNNGV. The ends lost 0 bases at V and 7 bases at J; junction bases unmatched: 7. V is TRBV11-2 and J is TRBJ2-1; 12 bases align to TRBD2. Sequenced: peripheral blood. The origin of this receptor is a woman aged 50 to 65 with acute or convalescent COVID-19. CDR3 bases: TGTGCCAGCAGCTTAGATGTGACTAGCGGGGGTGGGAATGAGCAGTTCTTC. It yields the protein CASSLDVTSGGGNEQFF.